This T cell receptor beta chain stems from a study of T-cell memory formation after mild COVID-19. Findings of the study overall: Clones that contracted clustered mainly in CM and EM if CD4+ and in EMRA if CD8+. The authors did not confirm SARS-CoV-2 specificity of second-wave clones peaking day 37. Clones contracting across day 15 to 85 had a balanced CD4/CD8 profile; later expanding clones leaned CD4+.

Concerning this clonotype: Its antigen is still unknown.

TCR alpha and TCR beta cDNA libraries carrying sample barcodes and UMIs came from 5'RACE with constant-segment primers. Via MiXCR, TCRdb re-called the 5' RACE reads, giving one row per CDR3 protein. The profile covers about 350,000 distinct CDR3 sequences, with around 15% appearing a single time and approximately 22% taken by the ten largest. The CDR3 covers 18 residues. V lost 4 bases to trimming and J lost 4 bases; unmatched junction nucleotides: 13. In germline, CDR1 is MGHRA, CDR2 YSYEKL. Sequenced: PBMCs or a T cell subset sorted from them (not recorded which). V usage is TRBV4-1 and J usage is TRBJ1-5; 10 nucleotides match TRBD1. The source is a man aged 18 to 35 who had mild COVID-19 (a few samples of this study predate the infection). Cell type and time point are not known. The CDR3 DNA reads TGCGCCAGCAGCCGGGGACAGGGGACCCTAGGGGTGAATCAGCCCCAGCATTTT. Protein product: CASSRGQGTLGVNQPQHF.